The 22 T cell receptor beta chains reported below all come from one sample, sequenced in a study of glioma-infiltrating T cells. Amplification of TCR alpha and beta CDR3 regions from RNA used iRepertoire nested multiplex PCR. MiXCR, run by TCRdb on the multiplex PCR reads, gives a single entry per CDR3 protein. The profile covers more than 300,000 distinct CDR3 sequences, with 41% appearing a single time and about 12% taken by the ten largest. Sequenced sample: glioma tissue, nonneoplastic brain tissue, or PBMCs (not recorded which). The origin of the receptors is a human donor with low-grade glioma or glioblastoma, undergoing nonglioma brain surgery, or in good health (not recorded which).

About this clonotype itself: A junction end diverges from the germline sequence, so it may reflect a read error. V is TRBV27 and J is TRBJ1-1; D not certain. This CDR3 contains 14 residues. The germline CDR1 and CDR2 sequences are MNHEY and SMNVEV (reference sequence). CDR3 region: CARSFDTSNTEAFF. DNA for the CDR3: TGTGCCAGAAGTTTTGATACAAGTAACACTGAAGCTTTCTTT.

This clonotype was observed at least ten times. This CDR3 is CASNQPPLTGSGYTF. The CDR3, as DNA: TGTGCCAGCAACCAGCCCCCCCTCACAGGGAGTGGCTACACCTTC. The chain couples TRBV28 to TRBJ1-2; D possibly corresponds to TRBD1 (6 bases). The CDR3 has 15 residues. Between the trimmed V and J ends, which lost 7 bases and 7 bases, there was a span of 22 bases. CDR1 and CDR2 (germline): MDHEN, SYDVKM.

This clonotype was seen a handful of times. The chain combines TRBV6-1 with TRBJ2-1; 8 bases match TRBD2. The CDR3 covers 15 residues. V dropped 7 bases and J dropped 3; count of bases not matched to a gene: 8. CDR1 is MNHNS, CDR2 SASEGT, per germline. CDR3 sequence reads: CASTLGGGVYNEQFF. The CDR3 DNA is TGTGCCAGCACCCTCGGGGGGGGGGTCTACAATGAGCAGTTCTTC.

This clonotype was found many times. The CDR3 loop reads CASSPLTPASNYGYTF. As DNA, the CDR3 is TGTGCCAGCAGCCCGCTAACCCCGGCGTCTAACTATGGCTACACCTTC. The chain employs TRBV6-1 and TRBJ1-2; D unclear. CDR1 is MNHNS and CDR2 is SASEGT in the germline V gene. CDR3 size: 16 residues. V was trimmed by 6 bases and J by 0 bases, leaving 17 bases between them.

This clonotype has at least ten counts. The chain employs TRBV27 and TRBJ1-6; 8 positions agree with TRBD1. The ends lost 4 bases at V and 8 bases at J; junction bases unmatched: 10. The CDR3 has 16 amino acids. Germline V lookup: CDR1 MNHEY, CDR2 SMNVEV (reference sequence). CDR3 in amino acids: CASSSLGQGVDSPLHF. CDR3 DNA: TGTGCCAGCAGTTCCCTAGGACAGGGCGTAGATTCACCCCTCCACTTT.

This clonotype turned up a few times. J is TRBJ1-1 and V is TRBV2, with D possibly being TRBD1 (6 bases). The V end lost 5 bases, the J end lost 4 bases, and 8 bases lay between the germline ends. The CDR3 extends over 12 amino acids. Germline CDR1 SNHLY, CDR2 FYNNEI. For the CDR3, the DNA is TGTGCCAGCAGTCTGGACAGCACTGAAGCTTTCTTT. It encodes CASSLDSTEAFF.

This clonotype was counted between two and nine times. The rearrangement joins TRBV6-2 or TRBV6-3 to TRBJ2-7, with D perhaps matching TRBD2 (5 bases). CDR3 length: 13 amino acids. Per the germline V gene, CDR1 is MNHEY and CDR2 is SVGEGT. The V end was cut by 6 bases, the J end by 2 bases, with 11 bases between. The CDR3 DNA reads TGTGCCAGCAGAAAGACCGGGACCTACGAGCAGTACTTC. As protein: CASRKTGTYEQYF.

The chain's CDR3 is CASSPGQGMRPYEQYF. CDR3 coding DNA: TGTGCCAGCAGCCCTGGACAGGGAATGCGACCCTACGAGCAGTACTTC. V usage is TRBV5-5 and J usage is TRBJ2-7, with 8 nucleotides matching TRBD1. CDR1 SGHKS and CDR2 YYEKEE come from the germline V gene (reference sequence). The junction had 11 bases not matched to a gene; V was cut back by 4 bases and J by 2 bases. The CDR3 extends over 16 amino acids.

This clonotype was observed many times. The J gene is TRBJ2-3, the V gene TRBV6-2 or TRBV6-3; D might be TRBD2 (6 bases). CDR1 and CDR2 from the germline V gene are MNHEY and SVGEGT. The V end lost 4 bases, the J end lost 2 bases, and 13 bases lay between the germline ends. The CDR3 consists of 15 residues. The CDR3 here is CASSLGGLSTDTQYF. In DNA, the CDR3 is TGTGCCAGCAGTTTGGGCGGACTATCCACAGATACGCAGTATTTT.

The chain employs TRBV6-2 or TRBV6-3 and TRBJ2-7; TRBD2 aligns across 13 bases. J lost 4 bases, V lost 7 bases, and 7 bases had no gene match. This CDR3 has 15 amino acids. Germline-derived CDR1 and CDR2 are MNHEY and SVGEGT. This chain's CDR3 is CASTKLAGGLYEQYF. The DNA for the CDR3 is TGTGCCAGCACCAAACTAGCGGGAGGGCTATACGAGCAGTACTTC.

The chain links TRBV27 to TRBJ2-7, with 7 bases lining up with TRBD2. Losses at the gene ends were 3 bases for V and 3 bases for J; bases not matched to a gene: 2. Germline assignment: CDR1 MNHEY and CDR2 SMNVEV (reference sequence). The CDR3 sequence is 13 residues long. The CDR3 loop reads CASSLGLIYEQYF. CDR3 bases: TGTGCCAGCAGTTTGGGACTAATCTACGAGCAGTACTTC.

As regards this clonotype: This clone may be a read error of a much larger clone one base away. The CDR3 loop is CVSSSKQMGHNQPQHF. Here the CDR3 DNA reads TGTGTCAGCAGTTCGAAACAGATGGGGCACAATCAGCCCCAGCATTTT. The chain joins TRBV6-9 to TRBJ1-5, with D possibly TRBD1 on 5 matching bases. Germline assignment: CDR1 MNHGY and CDR2 SVAAGI. The CDR3 consists of 16 residues.

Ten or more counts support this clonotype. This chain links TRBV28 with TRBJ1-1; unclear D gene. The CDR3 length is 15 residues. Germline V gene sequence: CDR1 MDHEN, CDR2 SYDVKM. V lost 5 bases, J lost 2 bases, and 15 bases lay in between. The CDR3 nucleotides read TGTGCCAGCAGTCTCCCAATTGTGTCTAACACTGAAGCTTTCTTT. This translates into CASSLPIVSNTEAFF. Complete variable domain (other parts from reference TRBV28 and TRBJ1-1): DVKVTQSSRYLVKRTGEKVFLECVQDMDHENMFWYRQDPGLGLRLIYFSYDVKMKEKGDIPEGYSVSREKKERFSLILESASTNQTSMYLCASSLPIVSNTEAFFGQGTRLTVV.

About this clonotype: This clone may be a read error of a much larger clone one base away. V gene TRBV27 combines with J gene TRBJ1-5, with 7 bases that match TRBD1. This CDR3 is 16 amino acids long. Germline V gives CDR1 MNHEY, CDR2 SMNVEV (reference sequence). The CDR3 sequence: CASSPGGGTGYQPRHF. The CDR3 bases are TGTGCCAGCAGTCCAGGGGGGGGCACCGGGTATCAGCCCCGGCATTTT.

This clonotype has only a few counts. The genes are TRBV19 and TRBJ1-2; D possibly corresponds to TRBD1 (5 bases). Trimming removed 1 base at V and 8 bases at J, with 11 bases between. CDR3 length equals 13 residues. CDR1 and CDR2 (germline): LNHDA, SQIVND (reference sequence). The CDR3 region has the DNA TGTGCCAGTAGTATAGCCAGGGTAGGCGGCTACACCTTC. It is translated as CASSIARVGGYTF.

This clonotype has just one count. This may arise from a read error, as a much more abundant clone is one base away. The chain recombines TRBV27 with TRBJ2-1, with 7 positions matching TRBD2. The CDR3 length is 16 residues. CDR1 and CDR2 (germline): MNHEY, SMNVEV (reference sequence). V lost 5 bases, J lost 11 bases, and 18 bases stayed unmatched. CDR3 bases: TGTGCCAGCAGTCAAATCGGGTTTGCGGGAGTTAATAAGCAGTTCTTC. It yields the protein CASSQIGFAGVNKQFF.

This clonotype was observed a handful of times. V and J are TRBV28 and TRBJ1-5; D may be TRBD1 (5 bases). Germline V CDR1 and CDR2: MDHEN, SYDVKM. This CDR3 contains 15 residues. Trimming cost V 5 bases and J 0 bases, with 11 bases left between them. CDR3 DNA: TGTGCCAGCAGTGCGCAGGGCTTTAGCAATCAGCCCCAGCATTTT. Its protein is CASSAQGFSNQPQHF.

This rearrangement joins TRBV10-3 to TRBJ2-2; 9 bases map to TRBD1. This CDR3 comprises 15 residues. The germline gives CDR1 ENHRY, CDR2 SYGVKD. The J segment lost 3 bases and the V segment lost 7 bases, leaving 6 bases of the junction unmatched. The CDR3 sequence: CAINRQGVDTGELFF. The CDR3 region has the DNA TGTGCCATCAACCGACAGGGGGTGGACACCGGGGAGCTGTTTTTT.

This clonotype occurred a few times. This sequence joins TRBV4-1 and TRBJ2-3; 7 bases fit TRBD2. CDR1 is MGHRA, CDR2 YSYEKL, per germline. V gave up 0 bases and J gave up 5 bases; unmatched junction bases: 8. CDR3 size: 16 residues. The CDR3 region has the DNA TGCGCCAGCAGCCAAGATAAGCGGGGCTTGGTAGATACGCAGTATTTT. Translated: CASSQDKRGLVDTQYF.

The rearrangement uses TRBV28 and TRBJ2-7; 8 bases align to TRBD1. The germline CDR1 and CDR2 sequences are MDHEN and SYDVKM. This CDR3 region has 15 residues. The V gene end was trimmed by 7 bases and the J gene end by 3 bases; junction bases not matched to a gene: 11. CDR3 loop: CASTLIGQGLYEQYF. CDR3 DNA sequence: TGTGCCAGCACCCTTATCGGACAGGGTCTCTACGAGCAGTACTTC.

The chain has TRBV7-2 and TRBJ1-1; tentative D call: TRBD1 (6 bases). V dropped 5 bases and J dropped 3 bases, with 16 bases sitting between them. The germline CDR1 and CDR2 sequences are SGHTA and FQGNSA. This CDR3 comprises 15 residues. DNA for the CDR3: TGTGCCAGCAGCCTCTGGACAGTGGAAGACACTGAAGCTTTCTTT. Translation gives CASSLWTVEDTEAFF.

CDR3 bases: TGTGCCAGCAGCCAAGATCTCCGCGATGGCTACACCTTC. Translation gives CASSQDLRDGYTF. This chain links TRBV3-1 with TRBJ1-2; no definite D call. Germline V CDR1 and CDR2: LGHDT, YNNKEL (reference sequence). The ends were cut back, 0 bases at V and 6 bases at J, with 8 bases in the middle. The CDR3 totals 13 residues.